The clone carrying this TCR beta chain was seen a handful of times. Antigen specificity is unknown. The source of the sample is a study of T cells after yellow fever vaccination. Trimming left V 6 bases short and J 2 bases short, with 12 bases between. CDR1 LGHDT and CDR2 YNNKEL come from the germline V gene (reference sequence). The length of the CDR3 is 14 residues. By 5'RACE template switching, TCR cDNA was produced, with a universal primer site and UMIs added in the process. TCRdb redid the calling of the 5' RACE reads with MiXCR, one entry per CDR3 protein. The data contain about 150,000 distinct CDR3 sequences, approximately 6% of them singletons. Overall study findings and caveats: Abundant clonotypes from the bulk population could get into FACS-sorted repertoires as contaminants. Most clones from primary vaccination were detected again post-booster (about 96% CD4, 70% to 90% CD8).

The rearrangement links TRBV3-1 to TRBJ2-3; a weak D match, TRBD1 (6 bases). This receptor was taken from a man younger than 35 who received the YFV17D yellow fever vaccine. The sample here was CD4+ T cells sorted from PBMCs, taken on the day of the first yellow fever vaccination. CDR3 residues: CASRNRDNTDTQYF. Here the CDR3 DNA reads TGTGCCAGCAGGAACAGGGATAACACAGATACGCAGTATTTT.